These T cell receptor beta chains were read from a single sample in a study of vaccination and CD4 T cells after COVID-19. TCRdb ran MiXCR on the PCR reads and lists one entry per CDR3 protein. The profile shows roughly 10,000 distinct CDR3 sequences, roughly 27% of them singletons. These receptors have no known antigen. The sequencing used CD4+ T cells from blood, cultured in vitro, collected before SARS-CoV-2 vaccination. The receptors originated from a human donor who received a COVID-19 vaccine. The CDR3 runs from the conserved cysteine through the conserved F or W. The D gene is left open where the match is weak. Expanded clones are given a class, and other clones once, few, many or no size at all.

.	TRBJ1-2	TRBV10-1	TRBD1	CASNNAPTGAYGYTF	TGCGCCAGCAATAACGCCCCGACAGGGGCGTATGGCTACACCTTC
few	TRBJ2-5	TRBV18	TRBD2	CASSNRTSGGLETQYF	TGTGCCAGCTCAAATCGCACTAGCGGGGGTCTGGAGACCCAGTACTTC
.	TRBJ2-3	TRBV7-2	.	CASSTYLDTQYF	TGTGCCAGCAGCACCTACCTAGATACGCAGTATTTT
.	TRBJ2-7	TRBV24-1	.	CATSDGGGGYEQYF	TGTGCCACCAGTGACGGGGGCGGTGGTTACGAGCAGTACTTC
.	TRBJ2-7	TRBV5-8	.	CASGRIAYEQYF	TGTGCCTCCGGGCGGATCGCCTACGAGCAGTACTTC
.	TRBJ2-7	TRBV20-1	TRBD1	CSATRRTGGPYEQYF	TGCAGTGCTACTCGGAGGACAGGGGGCCCCTACGAGCAGTACTTC
.	TRBJ1-1	TRBV24-1	TRBD1	CATSESGTDEAFF	TGTGCCACCAGTGAATCCGGGACAGACGAAGCTTTCTTT
.	TRBJ2-4	TRBV7-8	.	CASSSEGHGIQYF	TGTGCCAGCAGCTCCGAGGGGCACGGCATTCAGTACTTC
.	TRBJ2-3	TRBV5-6	TRBD2	CASNLAGLTDTQYF	TGTGCCAGCAACCTAGCGGGCCTCACAGATACGCAGTATTTT
.	TRBJ2-5	TRBV5-1	TRBD2	CASSIRTRDQETQYF	TGCGCCAGCAGCATCCGGACTAGGGATCAAGAGACCCAGTACTTC
.	TRBJ1-2	TRBV20-1	.	CSASRVGYGYTF	TGCAGTGCTTCCAGGGTAGGATATGGCTACACCTTC
.	TRBJ1-1	TRBV6-1	.	CASKKSDLNTEAFF	TGTGCCAGCAAGAAGTCAGATTTGAACACTGAAGCTTTCTTT
few	TRBJ1-2	TRBV7-6	.	CASSLVAGSGYTF	TGTGCCAGCAGCTTAGTCGCAGGCAGTGGCTACACCTTC
few	TRBJ1-6	TRBV12-3/TRBV12-4	TRBD1	CASSFTSDRGSPLHF	TGTGCCAGCAGTTTCACCTCGGACAGGGGATCACCCCTCCACTTT
.	TRBJ2-1	TRBV6-5	.	CASSYSNVPSNEQFF	TGTGCCAGCAGTTACTCGAATGTTCCCAGCAATGAGCAGTTCTTC
few	TRBJ1-2	TRBV30	.	CAWNSGPNYGYTF	TGTGCCTGGAATAGTGGACCAAACTATGGCTACACCTTC
few	TRBJ1-5	TRBV20-1	TRBD1	CSATGGGQPQHF	TGCAGTGCTACAGGGGGGGGTCAGCCCCAGCATTTT
.	TRBJ1-2	TRBV4-1	TRBD1	CASSPLIPRQGAYGYTF	TGCGCCAGCAGCCCCCTAATCCCGCGGCAGGGGGCTTATGGCTACACCTTC
few	TRBJ2-5	TRBV20-1	.	CSARVRTVETQYF	TGCAGTGCTAGAGTCCGAACAGTGGAGACCCAGTACTTC
few	TRBJ2-2	TRBV25-1	.	CASSEVRQSNTGELFF	TGTGCCAGCAGTGAGGTTCGACAGTCGAACACCGGGGAGCTGTTTTTT
.	TRBJ2-3	TRBV6-1	.	CASRGIATGTDTQYF	TGTGCCAGCAGGGGGATAGCCACAGGGACAGATACGCAGTATTTT
.	TRBJ2-3	TRBV11-3	TRBD1	CASSFTGVSTDTQYF	TGTGCCAGCAGCTTCACAGGGGTTAGCACAGATACGCAGTATTTT
few	TRBJ1-1	TRBV30	.	CAWSRLNTEAFF	TGTGCCTGGAGTAGGCTGAACACTGAAGCTTTCTTT
.	TRBJ2-1	TRBV5-6	.	CASSLGIDEQFF	TGTGCCAGCAGCTTGGGTATCGATGAGCAGTTCTTC
.	TRBJ2-5	TRBV5-4	.	CASSIVGLKETQYF	TGTGCCAGCAGCATTGTCGGACTAAAAGAGACCCAGTACTTC
.	TRBJ1-3	TRBV6-1	.	CASSTLAGRSGNTIYF	TGTGCCAGCAGTACCCTGGCCGGGCGCTCTGGAAACACCATATATTTT
.	TRBJ1-1	TRBV20-1	.	CSAPPADESNTEAFF	TGCAGTGCTCCCCCGGCGGACGAATCAAACACTGAAGCTTTCTTT
.	TRBJ1-6	TRBV30	.	CAWKASRRMDSPLHF	TGTGCCTGGAAAGCTTCCAGGCGAATGGATTCACCCCTCCACTTT
few	TRBJ2-5	TRBV7-2	TRBD2	CASSPRLAGGETQYF	TGTGCCAGCAGCCCAAGACTAGCGGGGGGAGAGACCCAGTACTTC
.	TRBJ2-5	TRBV5-1	.	CASSLDQETQYF	TGCGCCAGCAGCTTGGATCAAGAGACCCAGTACTTC
.	TRBJ2-7	TRBV20-1	TRBD2	CSAPSGGAYEQYF	TGCAGTGCGCCGAGCGGGGGGGCCTACGAGCAGTACTTC
once	TRBJ2-1	TRBV5-1	TRBD1	CASSPGTGGTNEQFF	TGCGCCAGCAGCCCGGGGACAGGGGGGACGAATGAGCAGTTCTTC
medium-sized	TRBJ1-5	TRBV27	.	CASSWTLDQPQHF	TGTGCCAGCAGTTGGACCCTTGATCAGCCCCAGCATTTT
.	TRBJ1-4	TRBV27	TRBD1	CASSQRQGGSEKLFF	TGTGCCAGCAGTCAACGACAGGGTGGGAGTGAAAAACTGTTTTTT
.	TRBJ2-7	TRBV5-1	TRBD2	CASSRGLAGYEQYF	TGCGCCAGCAGTAGGGGACTAGCGGGGTACGAGCAGTACTTC
.	TRBJ2-5	TRBV2	TRBD1	CASVDRVRETQYF	TGTGCCAGCGTAGACAGGGTGCGAGAGACCCAGTACTTC
.	TRBJ1-1	TRBV15	.	CATSRDLSSVGEAFF	TGTGCCACCAGCAGAGATTTAAGCTCTGTGGGTGAAGCTTTCTTT
few	TRBJ1-6	TRBV28	.	CASSPASGGWRVNSPLHF	TGTGCCAGCAGCCCGGCTAGCGGGGGATGGCGGGTTAATTCACCCCTCCACTTT
.	TRBJ2-1	TRBV2	.	CASSETVIRFF	TGTGCCAGCAGTGAAACTGTGATTCGGTTCTTC
few	TRBJ2-1	TRBV6-1	TRBD2	CASSQFGLGYNEQFF	TGTGCCAGCAGCCAATTCGGACTAGGCTACAATGAGCAGTTCTTC
medium-sized	TRBJ1-5	TRBV24-1	.	CATSIGQNQPQHF	TGTGCCACCAGTATAGGGCAGAATCAGCCCCAGCATTTT
few	TRBJ2-1	TRBV7-9	TRBD2	CASSYGKPGLAGGHNEQFF	TGTGCCAGCAGCTACGGAAAACCGGGACTAGCGGGGGGGCACAATGAGCAGTTCTTC
few	TRBJ2-3	TRBV30	TRBD2	CAWSVGRGATDTQYF	TGTGCCTGGAGTGTAGGGCGGGGGGCCACAGATACGCAGTATTTT